This T cell receptor beta chain comes out of a study of PD-L1 blockade in urothelial cancer. As for the study in general: Blood analysis took place 3 weeks (second dose) and 6 weeks after treatment start.

The CDR3 has 15 residues. Trimming took 3 bases from V and 8 from J; bases not matched to a gene: 7. Germline V gene lookup returns CDR1 MDHEN and CDR2 SYDVKM. The data were produced by immunoSEQ multiplex PCR, yet TCRdb's version contains in-frame clones alone and is incomplete. The sample yields tens of thousands of clones, approximately 88% seen once. Time point: pretreatment peripheral blood. The chain joins TRBV28 to TRBJ1-4, with 9 bases aligning to TRBD1. This material consisted of PBMCs, taken around atezolizumab (anti-PD-L1) treatment. The receptor's source is an elderly woman with urothelial cancer. The DNA of the CDR3 is TGTGCCAGCAGTTTCTCCGGGACAGGGAACGAAAAACTGTTTTTT. It is translated as CASSFSGTGNEKLFF.